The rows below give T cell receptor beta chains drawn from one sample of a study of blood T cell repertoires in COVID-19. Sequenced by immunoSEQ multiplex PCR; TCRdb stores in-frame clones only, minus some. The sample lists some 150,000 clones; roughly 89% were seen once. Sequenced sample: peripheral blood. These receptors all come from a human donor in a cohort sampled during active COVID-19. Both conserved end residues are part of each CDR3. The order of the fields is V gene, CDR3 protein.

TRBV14 CASSQETPRDEQFF
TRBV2 CAKRTERTEAFF
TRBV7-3 CASSGGGLNSPLHF
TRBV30 CAWSAGSRYEQYF
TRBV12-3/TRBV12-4 CASTPTGGYEQYF
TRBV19 CASSTSREETQYF
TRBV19 CASSIVYRTGHGSPLHF
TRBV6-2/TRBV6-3 CASSYRGQNTGELFF
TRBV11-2 CASSPAGTLDTQYF
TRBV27 CASSLRVTNTEAFF
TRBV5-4 CASSRGPRSSGNTIYF
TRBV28 CASSLNGRNQPQHF
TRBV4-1 CASSQDRQKNYGYTF
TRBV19 CASTRTGNYGYTF
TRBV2 CASRTGGEWTEAFF
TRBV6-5 CASRTGNTGELFF
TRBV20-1 CSANRNTEAFF
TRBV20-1 CSASLGGGRLNTEAFF
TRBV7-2 CASSLYPKQGALRETQYF
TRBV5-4 CASSLVRASNTGELFF
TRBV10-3 CAIRVQGNYGYTF
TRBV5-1 CASSLATGGSTDTQYF
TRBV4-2 CASSQVKGTATSPLHF
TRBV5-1 CASSLAAGGLTDTQYF
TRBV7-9 CASSSAGHLSEQYF
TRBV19 CASSMSRRIDNSPLHF
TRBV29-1 CSVLPSGGEKLFF
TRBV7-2 CASTGQGVDTGELFF
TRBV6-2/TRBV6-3 CASSRGQGSQPQHF
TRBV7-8 CASILGGADTQYF
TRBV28 CASSLAGQGARAEAFF
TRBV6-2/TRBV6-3 CASSYGKGRVQRTQYF
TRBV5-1 CASSVGPLTGGNGNTIYF
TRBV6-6 CASTRDRIYEQYF
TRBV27 CASSFVHPSTDTQYF
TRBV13 CASSLLGGYGYTF
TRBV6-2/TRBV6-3 CASSRSGTRFETQYF
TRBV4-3 CASSQDDRRPLEQFF
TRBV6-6 CAVGQGVLAEAFF
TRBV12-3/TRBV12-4 CASSLFASTRGFF
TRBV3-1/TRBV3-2 CASSQGFDRGLWNGYTF
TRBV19 CASSPLPGTGTGANVLTF
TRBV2 CASSSGQGTEAFF
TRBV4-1 CASSQDREVNEQFF
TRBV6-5 CASSPVGVYQPQHF
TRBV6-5 CASTGLTNYGYTF
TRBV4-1 CASSQDRGRETQYF
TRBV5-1 CASSQGQGANEKLFF
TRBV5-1 CASSPGQMGSTDTQYF
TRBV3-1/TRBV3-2 CASSPDRGIEQYF
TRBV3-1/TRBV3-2 CASSPFIEPYSPLHF
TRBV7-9 CASSQLSGGAADTQYF
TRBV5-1 CASSSAETSGGYNEQFF
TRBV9 CASSAGQDYGYTF
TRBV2 CASSWTWGDTGELFF
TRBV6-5 CASSLTQGLVNTEAFF
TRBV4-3 CASSQEVGHSYEQYF
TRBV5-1 CASSLKIDRDNEQFF
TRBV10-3 CAISVGGSTDTQYF
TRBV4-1 CASSQGFQGSSTDTQYF